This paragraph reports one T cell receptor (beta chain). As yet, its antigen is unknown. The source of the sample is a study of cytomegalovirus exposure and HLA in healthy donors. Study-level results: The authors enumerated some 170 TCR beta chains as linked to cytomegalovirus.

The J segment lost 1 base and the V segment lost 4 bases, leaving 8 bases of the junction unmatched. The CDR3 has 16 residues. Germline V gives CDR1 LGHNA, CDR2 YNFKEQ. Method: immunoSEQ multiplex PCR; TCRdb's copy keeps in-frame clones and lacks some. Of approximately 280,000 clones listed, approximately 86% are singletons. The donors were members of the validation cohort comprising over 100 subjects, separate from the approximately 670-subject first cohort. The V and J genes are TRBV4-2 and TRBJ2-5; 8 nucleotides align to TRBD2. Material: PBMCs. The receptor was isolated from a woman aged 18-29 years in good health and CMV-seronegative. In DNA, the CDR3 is TGTGCCAGCAGCCTCTCCCCGGCGGGGGGCCAAGAGACCCAGTACTTC. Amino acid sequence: CASSLSPAGGQETQYF.